The clone carrying this TCR beta chain was counted only a few times. The target antigen is unknown. This entry is derived from a study of STAT3 mutations in large granular lymphocyte leukemia. Study in general: Roughly half of the longitudinally sequenced T-LGLL patients carried detectable canonical activating STAT3 mutations.

Germline V gene lookup returns CDR1 SQVTM and CDR2 ANQGSEA. The CDR3 is made up of 13 amino acids. V shed 5 bases, J shed 2 bases, and the junction held 6 bases outside the gene matches. The table came from immunoSEQ multiplex PCR; TCRdb's copy has only in-frame clones and leaves some out. The data hold some 27,000 clones, with 70% to 80% observed a single time. The study's findings and limits: In T-cell large granular lymphocyte leukemia, about half of patients showed multiple immunodominant subclonotypes. All newly emerging clones after therapy were STAT3 wild type. Differing intervals and regimens complicate linking therapy response to clone burden.

The chain joins TRBV29-1 to TRBJ2-7; 7 nucleotides line up with TRBD1. Sequencing used peripheral blood mononuclear cells. The receptor's source is a woman aged 45-65 years with T-cell large granular lymphocyte leukemia. Some clones in this sample may be carry-over from other donors' samples. In nucleotides, the CDR3 is TGCAGCGTTTTTAAGGGACAGACCTACGAGCAGTACTTC. Its protein product is CSVFKGQTYEQYF.